Listed below are T cell receptor beta chains from one sample, sequenced in a study of T cells in Graves' hyperthyroidism and ophthalmopathy. TCRdb re-derived calls from the multiplex PCR reads in MiXCR, one entry per CDR3 protein. The sample shows about 400,000 distinct CDR3 sequences, around 15% of them seen only once. What was sequenced was blood. These receptors were collected from a middle-aged man with Graves' ophthalmopathy. CDR3s include the opening cysteine and the closing phenylalanine or tryptophan. The D gene is left open where the match is weak. The listing skips clone size in some rows; elsewhere it reads once, few, many or a size class.

CDR3aa,CDR3nt,v_gene,d_gene,abundance,j_gene
CASSSMEREATDTQYF,TGTGCCAGCAGTTCGATGGAGCGGGAGGCCACAGATACGCAGTATTTT,TRBV6-2/TRBV6-3,TRBD2,many,TRBJ2-3
CASSHRSGYNEQFF,TGTGCCAGCAGTCATAGGAGCGGCTACAATGAGCAGTTCTTC,TRBV6-2/TRBV6-3,-,few,TRBJ2-1
CASSPWGDSYTF,TGTGCCAGTAGTCCCTGGGGGGACAGCTACACCTTC,TRBV19,-,-,TRBJ1-2
CASSRGTPRPSTDTQYF,TGTGCCAGCAGCCGAGGGACCCCCCGCCCTAGCACAGATACGCAGTATTTT,TRBV3-1,-,many,TRBJ2-3
CASRPSGSTDTQYF,TGTGCCAGCAGACCTAGCGGAAGCACAGATACGCAGTATTTT,TRBV28,TRBD2,many,TRBJ2-3
CASSPGLAVTGELFF,TGTGCCAGCTCGCCAGGACTAGCGGTCACCGGGGAGCTGTTTTTT,TRBV18,TRBD2,many,TRBJ2-2
CASSYNQANEKLFF,TGTGCCAGCAGTTACAATCAGGCTAATGAAAAACTGTTTTTT,TRBV6-6,-,-,TRBJ1-4
CASRTQGVGSNQPQHF,TGTGCCAGTAGGACACAGGGGGTTGGGAGCAATCAGCCCCAGCATTTT,TRBV19,TRBD1,few,TRBJ1-5
CASSLESGVNEQFF,TGCGCCAGCAGCTTGGAGTCAGGGGTAAATGAGCAGTTCTTC,TRBV5-1,-,many,TRBJ2-1
CSVELVAKNIQYF,TGCAGCGTTGAACTGGTAGCCAAAAACATTCAGTACTTC,TRBV29-1,-,many,TRBJ2-4
CASSAAAGERYF,TGCGCCAGCAGCGCCGCGGCGGGAGAACGGTACTTC,TRBV10-1,TRBD2,many,TRBJ2-5
CSVAQGASGGYTF,TGCAGCGTTGCCCAGGGGGCTTCGGGGGGCTACACCTTC,TRBV29-1,TRBD1,-,TRBJ1-2
CASSYSVHRDWQNNEQFF,TGTGCCAGCAGTTACTCGGTTCACCGGGACTGGCAGAACAATGAGCAGTTCTTC,TRBV6-2/TRBV6-3,-,few,TRBJ2-1
CSARDRLTGELFF,TGCAGTGCCCGGGACAGGCTCACCGGGGAGCTGTTTTTT,TRBV20-1,TRBD1,-,TRBJ2-2
CASSSTGGQETQYF,TGCGCCAGCAGTAGCACGGGCGGTCAAGAGACCCAGTACTTC,TRBV10-1,-,many,TRBJ2-5
CASSPRGDDIQYF,TGTGCCAGCAGCCCTCGCGGGGATGACATTCAGTACTTC,TRBV13,-,many,TRBJ2-4
CASALGPGYQETQYF,TGTGCCAGCGCCCTAGGACCGGGGTACCAAGAGACCCAGTACTTC,TRBV19,-,-,TRBJ2-5